This T cell receptor beta chain comes out of a study of shared clonotypes between healthy human individuals. CD45RO-negative cells were positively selected for CCR7, leaving out terminally differentiated effector memory CD45RA+ cells. Using immunoSEQ multiplex PCR, the repertoire was profiled, and TCRdb retains in-frame clones only, with some absent. The sample comprises about 2 million clones, around 96% of which are singletons, and about 1.1% rests with the top ten. Germline-derived CDR1 and CDR2 are SEHNR and FQNEAQ (reference sequence). Trimming took 5 bases from V and 7 from J, leaving 21 bases between them. The CDR3 runs to 16 residues.

The sample was naive CD8+ T cells sorted from blood. The chain joins TRBV7-9 to TRBJ1-5, with no clear D. The source of this sequence is a man between 18 and 35 years old in good health. The CDR3 region has the DNA TGTGCCAGCAGCCCGACCGATCCCACGCCGGGACAGCCCCAGCATTTT. Protein sequence: CASSPTDPTPGQPQHF. The full variable domain, rest sourced from reference TRBV7-9 and TRBJ1-5, is DTGVSQNPRHKITKRGQNVTFRCDPISEHNRLYWYRQTLGQGPEFLTYFQNEAQLEKSRLLSDRFSAERPKGSFSTLEIQRTEQGDSAMYLCASSPTDPTPGQPQHFGDGTRLSIL.